These 10 T cell receptor beta chains were sequenced from one sample in a study of lymphopenia after photon versus proton radiotherapy. This table comes from immunoSEQ multiplex PCR, and its TCRdb copy is limited to in-frame clones, with some not included. The sample holds under 80,000 clones, approximately 86% seen once. The sequencing used peripheral blood, collected from a patient treated with photon-based radiotherapy. The receptors originated from a man aged 40-49 years with gastric cancer.

The V gene is TRBV29-1, the J gene TRBJ1-2, with 7 bases aligning to TRBD1. CDR1 and CDR2 (germline): SQVTM, ANQGSEA. With V trimmed by 6 bases and J by 2 bases, 6 bases remained unmatched. The CDR3 totals 13 residues. DNA for the CDR3: TGCAGCGTAATCCGGGACAGCAACTATGGCTACACCTTC. It is translated as CSVIRDSNYGYTF.

The genes are TRBV18 and TRBJ1-1; D might be TRBD1 (5 bases). This CDR3 has 15 amino acids. The ends were cut back, 0 bases at V and 4 bases at J, with 12 bases in the middle. Per germline, CDR1 KGHSH and CDR2 LQKENI. Here the CDR3 reads CASSPPVAGTTEAFF. In DNA form, the CDR3 reads TGTGCCAGCTCACCACCGGTTGCGGGGACCACTGAAGCTTTCTTT. Filled out from reference TRBV18 and TRBJ1-1, the complete variable domain reads NAGVMQNPRHLVRRRGQEARLRCSPMKGHSHVYWYRQLPEEGLKFMVYLQKENIIDESGMPKERFSAEFPKEGPSILRIQQVVRGDSAAYFCASSPPVAGTTEAFFGQGTRLTVV.

The rearrangement links TRBV7-9 to TRBJ1-1; 8 positions match TRBD1. Germline CDR1 is SEHNR and CDR2 is FQNEAQ (reference sequence). J was trimmed by 9 bases and V by 3 bases; bases with no gene match: 3. The CDR3 has 12 amino acids. CDR3 bases: TGTGCCAGCAGCTTCGGACAGGGCAAAGCTTTCTTT. Translating gives CASSFGQGKAFF.

The chain uses TRBV7-9 and TRBJ1-5; D perhaps matches TRBD1 (5 bases). The length of the CDR3 is 14 residues. V dropped 1 base and J dropped 5 bases, with 9 bases sitting between them. CDR1 and CDR2 from the germline V gene are SEHNR and FQNEAQ (reference sequence). The CDR3 is CASSLGQGDQPQHF. CDR3 in DNA: TGTGCCAGCAGCTTAGGGCAGGGCGATCAGCCCCAGCATTTT.

The chain links TRBV20-1 to TRBJ1-3, with D hard to call. Germline CDR1 and CDR2: DFQATT and SNEGSKA (reference sequence). This CDR3 spans 11 amino acids. V shed 4 bases and J shed 2 bases, with 3 bases lying between them. CDR3 sequence (DNA): TGCAGTGCTAATCCTGGAAACACCATATATTTT. Its translation is CSANPGNTIYF.

This chain uses TRBV12-5 with TRBJ1-3, with D possibly TRBD1 on 6 matching bases. Germline CDR1 and CDR2: LGHNT and FRNRAP. V was trimmed by 10 bases and J by 1 base, leaving 17 bases between them. The CDR3 extends over 15 amino acids. CDR3 nucleotide sequence: TGTGCTAACCAGGGGCCAGGGGATTCTGGAAACACCATATATTTT. It codes for CANQGPGDSGNTIYF.

The genes are TRBV2 and TRBJ2-7; possible D gene TRBD2, 6 bases. V gave up 6 bases and J gave up 6 bases, with 21 bases separating them. This CDR3 has 15 residues. Germline-derived CDR1 and CDR2 are SNHLY and FYNNEI. The CDR3 nucleotides are TGTGCCAGCAGCCCCATGGTTGCGGGGTACGGCGAGCAGTACTTC. Translating it yields CASSPMVAGYGEQYF.

The rearrangement joins TRBV7-3 to TRBJ2-3; no reliable D call. Trimming pared 5 bases from V and 2 bases from J, leaving 17 bases between. CDR1 is SGHTA, CDR2 FQGTGA, per germline. There are 16 residues in the CDR3. The CDR3 nucleotides read TGTGCCAGCAGCCCCCGTTTGTCTGCCCCCACAGATACGCAGTATTTT. As protein: CASSPRLSAPTDTQYF.

The chain recombines TRBV21-1 with TRBJ2-7; the table assigns TRBD2, which was not confirmed against the DNA. TRBV21-1 is a known pseudogene. CDR3 length: 22 amino acids. CDR3: CASSKDPSGTSGALRGFYEQYF. For the CDR3, the DNA is TGTGCCAGCAGCAAAGACCCTAGCGGGACTAGCGGGGCCCTTCGGGGGTTCTACGAGCAGTACTTC.

The V and J genes are TRBV15 and TRBJ1-1; 7 nucleotides line up with TRBD1. This CDR3 comprises 15 residues. V shed 5 bases and J 1 base; nucleotides not matched to a gene: 7. The germline CDR1 and CDR2 sequences are LNHNV and YYDKDF (reference sequence). The CDR3 nucleotides are TGTGCCACCAGCGAGTGGACAGGTCGGAACACTGAAGCTTTCTTT. Amino acids: CATSEWTGRNTEAFF.